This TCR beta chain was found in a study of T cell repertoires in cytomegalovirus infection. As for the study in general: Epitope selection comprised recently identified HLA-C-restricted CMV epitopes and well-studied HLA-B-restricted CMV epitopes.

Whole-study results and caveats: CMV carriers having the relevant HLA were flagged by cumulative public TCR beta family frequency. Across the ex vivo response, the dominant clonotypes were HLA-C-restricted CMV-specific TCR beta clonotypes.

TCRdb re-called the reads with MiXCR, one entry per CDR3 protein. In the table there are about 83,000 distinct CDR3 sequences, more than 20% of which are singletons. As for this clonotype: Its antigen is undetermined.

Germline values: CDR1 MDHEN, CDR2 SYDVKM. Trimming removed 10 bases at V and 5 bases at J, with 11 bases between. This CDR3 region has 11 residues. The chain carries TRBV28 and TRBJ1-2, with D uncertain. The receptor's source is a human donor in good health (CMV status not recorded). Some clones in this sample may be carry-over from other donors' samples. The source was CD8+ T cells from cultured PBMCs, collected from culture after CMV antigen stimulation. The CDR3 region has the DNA TGTGCCACCCCCGTCGAATATGGCTACACCTTC. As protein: CATPVEYGYTF.